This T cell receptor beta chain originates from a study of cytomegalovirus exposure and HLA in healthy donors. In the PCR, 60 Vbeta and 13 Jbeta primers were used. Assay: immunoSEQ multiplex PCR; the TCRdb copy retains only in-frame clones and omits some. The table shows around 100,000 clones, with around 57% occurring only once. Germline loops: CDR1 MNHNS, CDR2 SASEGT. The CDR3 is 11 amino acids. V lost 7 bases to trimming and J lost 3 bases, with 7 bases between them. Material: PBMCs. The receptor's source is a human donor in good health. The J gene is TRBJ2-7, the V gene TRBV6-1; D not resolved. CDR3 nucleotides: TGTGCCAGCACTTCTAGCTACGAGCAGTACTTC. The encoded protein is CASTSSYEQYF.